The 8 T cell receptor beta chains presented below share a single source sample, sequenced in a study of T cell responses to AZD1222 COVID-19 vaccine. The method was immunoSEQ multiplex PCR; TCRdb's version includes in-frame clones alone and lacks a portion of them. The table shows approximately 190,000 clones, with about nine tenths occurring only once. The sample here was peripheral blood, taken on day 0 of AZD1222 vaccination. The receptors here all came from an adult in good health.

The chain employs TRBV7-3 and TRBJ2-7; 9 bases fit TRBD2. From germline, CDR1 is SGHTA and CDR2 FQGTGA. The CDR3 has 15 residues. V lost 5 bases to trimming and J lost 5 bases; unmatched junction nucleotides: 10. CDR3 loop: CASSAAGGPLDEQYF. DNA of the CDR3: TGTGCCAGCAGCGCGGCGGGAGGGCCTCTCGACGAGCAGTACTTC.

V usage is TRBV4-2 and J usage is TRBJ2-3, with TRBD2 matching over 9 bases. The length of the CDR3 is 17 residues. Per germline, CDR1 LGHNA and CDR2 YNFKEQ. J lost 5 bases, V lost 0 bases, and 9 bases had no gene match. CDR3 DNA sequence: TGTGCCAGCAGCCAAGAGCTAGCGGGACTTTCCCTAGATACGCAGTATTTT. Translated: CASSQELAGLSLDTQYF.

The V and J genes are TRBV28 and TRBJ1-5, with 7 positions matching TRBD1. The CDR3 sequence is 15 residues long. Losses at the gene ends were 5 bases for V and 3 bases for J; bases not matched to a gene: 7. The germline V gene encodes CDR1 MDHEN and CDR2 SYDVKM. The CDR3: CASSPPTGHNQPQHF. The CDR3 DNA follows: TGTGCCAGCAGTCCTCCGACAGGGCACAATCAGCCCCAGCATTTT.

The CDR3 loop is CASSPWTSGKNEQFF. In DNA, the CDR3 is TGTGCCAGCAGCCCATGGACTAGCGGGAAAAATGAGCAGTTCTTC. The gene calls are TRBV9 and TRBJ2-1; 12 bases are shared with TRBD2. Per the germline V gene, CDR1 is SGDLS and CDR2 is YYNGEE. CDR3 length: 15 amino acids. J lost 7 bases, V lost 4 bases, and 6 bases had no gene match. The entire variable domain, with the rest obtained from reference TRBV9 and TRBJ2-1, is as follows: DSGVTQTPKHLITATGQRVTLRCSPRSGDLSVYWYQQSLDQGLQFLIQYYNGEERAKGNILERFSAQQFPDLHSELNLSSLELGDSALYFCASSPWTSGKNEQFFGPGTRLTVL.

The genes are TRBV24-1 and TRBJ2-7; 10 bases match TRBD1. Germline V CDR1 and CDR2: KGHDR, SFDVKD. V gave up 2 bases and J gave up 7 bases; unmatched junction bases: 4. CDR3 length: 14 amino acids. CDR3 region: CATSDWDRGREQYF. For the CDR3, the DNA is TGTGCCACCAGTGATTGGGACAGGGGTCGGGAGCAGTACTTC.

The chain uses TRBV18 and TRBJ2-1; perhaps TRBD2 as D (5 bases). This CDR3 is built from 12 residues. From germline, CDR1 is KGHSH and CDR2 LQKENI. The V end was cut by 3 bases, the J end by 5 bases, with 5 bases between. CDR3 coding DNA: TGTGCCAGCTCACCGGGAGACAATGAGCAGTTCTTC. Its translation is CASSPGDNEQFF. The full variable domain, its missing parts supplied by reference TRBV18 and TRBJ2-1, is NAGVMQNPRHLVRRRGQEARLRCSPMKGHSHVYWYRQLPEEGLKFMVYLQKENIIDESGMPKERFSAEFPKEGPSILRIQQVVRGDSAAYFCASSPGDNEQFFGPGTRLTVL.

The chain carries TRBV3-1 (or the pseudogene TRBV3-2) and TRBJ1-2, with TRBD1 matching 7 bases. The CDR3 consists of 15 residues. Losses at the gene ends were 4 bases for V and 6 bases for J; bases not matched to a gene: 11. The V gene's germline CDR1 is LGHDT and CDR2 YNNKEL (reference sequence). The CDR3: CASSPRDSFPDGYTF. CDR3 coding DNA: TGTGCCAGCAGCCCCCGGGACAGCTTCCCAGATGGCTACACCTTC.

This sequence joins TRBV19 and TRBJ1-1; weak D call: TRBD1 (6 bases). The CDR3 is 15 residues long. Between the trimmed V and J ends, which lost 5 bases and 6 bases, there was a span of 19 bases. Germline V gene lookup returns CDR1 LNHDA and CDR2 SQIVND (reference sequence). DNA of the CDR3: TGTGCCAGTAGTGTCGGGGGGCGAAGGACCCCTGAAGCTTTCTTT. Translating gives CASSVGGRRTPEAFF.